The sample holds many counts of the clone carrying this T cell receptor beta chain. The record originates from a study of T cells in Graves' hyperthyroidism and ophthalmopathy. Patients were excluded because of uncontrolled infection, other autoimmune disease, pregnancy or lactation. Clinical symptoms, serum thyroxine, TRAb, thyroid ultrasound and orbital computed tomography informed diagnoses. Isolation of PBMCs was performed on roughly 9 ml fresh peripheral blood. This CDR3 is 12 amino acids long. With 7 bases removed from V and 2 bases from J, the gap between germline ends came to 9 bases. Germline V CDR1 and CDR2: SNHLY, FYNNEI. Researchers amplified the TCR beta CDR3 regions from RNA transcripts. Using the HTBI primer set, a first-round RT-PCR was run on the TCR CDR3. TCRdb reprocessed the multiplex PCR reads with MiXCR, giving one entry per CDR3 protein. The data hold 330,000 or so distinct CDR3 sequences, with 15% to 20% observed a single time.

The sample comprised blood. The receptor's source is a woman between 35 and 50 years old with Graves' ophthalmopathy. The rearrangement links TRBV2 to TRBJ2-7; TRBD1 or TRBD2 may be the D gene (6 bases each). For the CDR3, the DNA is TGTGCCAGCAAGGGGGGTACCTACGAGCAGTACTTC. It encodes CASKGGTYEQYF.